These 9 T cell receptor beta chains came from one sample sequenced in a study of T cells in women clearing cervical HPV infection (dated by TCRdb to about 2018). The library was prepared using the immunoSEQ multiplex PCR assay. TCRdb provides this immuneACCESS table in a form limited to in-frame rearrangements. Some clones are lacking; in checked studies, under half of them reflect an unresolved V gene, and why the rest are absent is not known. In this sample's table one finds some 24,000 clones. 6% to 7% of the sample is held by the ten biggest clonotypes. Sequenced material: blood buffy coat. These receptors all stem from a woman aged 18 to 75 with a cervical HPV16 infection that either progressed to CIN3+ or cleared (not recorded which).

About this clone: The read stops 3 residues short of the end of the CDR3; the missing end is completed from the germline J gene. The chain has TRBV2 and TRBJ1-5; D might be TRBD1 (5 bases). V shed 6 bases and J shed 3 bases, with 9 bases lying between them. The CDR3 runs to 13 residues. The germline CDR1 and CDR2 sequences are SNHLY and FYNNEI. The sequenced CDR3 bases are TGTGCCAGCAGAGAGACAGTCAATCAGCCC. Its protein is CASRETVNQP. Given in full, the CDR3 is CASRETVNQPQHF.

About this clone: The read finishes 3 residues shy of the CDR3 end, and the germline J gene is used to complete it. This chain uses TRBV11-3 with TRBJ2-3, with D maybe TRBD2 (6 bases). This CDR3 spans 13 amino acids. Germline lookup yields CDR1 SGHNT and CDR2 YENEEA. This CDR3 is CASSRRAQETQYF. Incomplete CDR3 DNA: TGTGCCAGCAGCAGGAGGGCCCAAGAGACG. Looking up the rest from reference TRBV11-3 and TRBJ2-3 gives the full variable domain: EAGVVQSPRYKIIEKKQPVAFWCNPISGHNTLYWYLQNLGQGPELLIRYENEEAVDDSQLPKDRFSAERLKGVDSTLKIQPAELGDSAVYLCASSRRAQETQYFGPGTRLTVL.

On this clone itself: The read ends 3 residues before the CDR3 terminus; that terminus is restored from the germline J gene. This sequence joins TRBV30 and TRBJ1-2; weak D call: TRBD1 (5 bases). Germline lookup yields CDR1 GTSNPN and CDR2 SVGIG (reference sequence). CDR3 length: 16 residues. The CDR3 spells CAWSVGQGLAVRGYTF. The sequenced CDR3 bases are TGTGCCTGGAGTGTAGGTCAGGGCCTCGCGGTAAGGGGC.

Concerning this clone: The read gets to within 3 residues of the CDR3 end, and the germline J gene fills in the rest. This rearrangement joins TRBV5-1 to TRBJ2-1, with D unclear. Per germline, CDR1 SGHRS and CDR2 YFSETQ. This CDR3 contains 13 residues. Trimming took off 0 bases at V and 6 bases at J, with 7 bases between the two ends. The sequenced part of the CDR3 DNA is TGCGCCAGCAGCTTGGGGTCCGGCAATGAG. Its protein product is CASSLGSGNE. The complete CDR3 protein is CASSLGSGNEQFF.

Note on this clone: The CDR3 extends 3 residues past the end of the read, so its final part is completed from the germline J gene. The rearrangement joins TRBV29-1 to TRBJ2-7; possibly TRBD1 for D (5 bases). Deletions cut 5 bases from V and 6 bases from J, with 23 bases between. The CDR3 is 15 amino acids. Germline V lookup: CDR1 SQVTM, CDR2 ANQGSEA. The CDR3 reads CSVSSPAGWGGEQYF. The sequenced CDR3 bases are TGCAGCGTTTCAAGCCCGGCAGGGTGGGGTGGCGAG.

This chain's CDR3 is CASSPDRDQPQHF. The sequenced part of the CDR3 DNA is TGTGCCAGCAGCCCCGACAGGGATCAGCCC. The chain recombines TRBV7-7 with TRBJ1-5; 7 bases match TRBD1. The read gets to within 3 residues of the CDR3 end, and the germline J gene fills in the rest. The V and J ends lost 5 bases and 5 bases, in that order; junction bases with no gene match: 3. Germline CDR1 reads SSHAT; CDR2 reads FNYEAQ (reference sequence). The CDR3 spans 13 residues.

A remark on this clone: The read ends 3 residues before the CDR3 terminus; that terminus is restored from the germline J gene. The gene calls are TRBV7-9 and TRBJ1-2; no clear D. There are 14 residues in the CDR3. Germline assignment: CDR1 SEHNR and CDR2 FQNEAQ (reference sequence). The CDR3 here is CASSPGPSGSSYTF. The covered CDR3 bases are TGTGCCAGCAGCCCCGGTCCTAGCGGGAGTAGC.

As to this clone: The read halts 3 residues ahead of the CDR3 end, with the missing end drawn from the germline J gene. The gene calls are TRBV2 and TRBJ2-4; the D gene is possibly TRBD1 (5 bases). Per the germline V gene, CDR1 is SNHLY and CDR2 is FYNNEI. This CDR3 comprises 16 residues. The CDR3: CASSIRQHRVGQPQYF. The part of the CDR3 DNA that was read is TGTGCCAGCAGTATTAGACAGCATAGGGTGGGTCAGCCT.

Remarks on this clone: The CDR3 extends 3 residues past the end of the read, so its final part is completed from the germline J gene. This sequence joins TRBV19 and TRBJ2-7, with 7 positions matching TRBD1. Per germline, CDR1 LNHDA and CDR2 SQIVND (reference sequence). The CDR3 is 16 amino acids. Trimming removed 2 bases from V and 2 bases from J; junction bases left unmatched: 9. CDR3 amino acids: CASSIRATGQAYEQYF. CDR3 bases read: TGTGCCAGTAGTATAAGAGCGACAGGGCAGGCCTACGAG.